This TCR beta chain was sequenced for a study of monozygotic twins with inflammatory bowel disease. TCRdb reprocessed the 5' RACE reads; each CDR3 protein has one entry and no DNA is given. This sample's clone table lists 400,000 to 500,000 distinct CDR3 sequences. The CDR3 consists of 16 residues. Germline loops: CDR1 SGHVS, CDR2 FNYEAQ. The V call is TRBV7-6, the J call TRBJ2-1; TCRdb outputs TRBD2, but without DNA this stays unchecked. This TCR was recovered from a human donor with ulcerative colitis or Crohn's disease, or a healthy co-twin of an affected twin (not recorded which). Source material: blood. The CDR3 protein is CASSLVPSGVDNEQFF.